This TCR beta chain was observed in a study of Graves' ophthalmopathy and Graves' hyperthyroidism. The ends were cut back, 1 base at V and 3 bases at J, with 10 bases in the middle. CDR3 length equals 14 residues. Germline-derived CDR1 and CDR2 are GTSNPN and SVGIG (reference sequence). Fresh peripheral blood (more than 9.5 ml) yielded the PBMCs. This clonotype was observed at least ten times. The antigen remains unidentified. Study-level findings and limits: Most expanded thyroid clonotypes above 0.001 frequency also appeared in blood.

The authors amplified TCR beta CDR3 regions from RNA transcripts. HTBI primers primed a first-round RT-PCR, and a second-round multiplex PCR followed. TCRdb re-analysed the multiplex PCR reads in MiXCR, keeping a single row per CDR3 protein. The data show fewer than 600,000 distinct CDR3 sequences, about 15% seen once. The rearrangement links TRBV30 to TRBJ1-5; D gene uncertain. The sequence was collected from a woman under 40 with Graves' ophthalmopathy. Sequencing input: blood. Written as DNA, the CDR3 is TGTGCCTGGAGTGCAGGACGGTCCAATCAGCCCCAGCATTTT. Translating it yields CAWSAGRSNQPQHF.